These T cell receptor beta chains were read from a single sample in a study of blood T cell repertoires in COVID-19. TCRdb's copy holds only in-frame clones and misses some; the assay was immunoSEQ multiplex PCR. The sample yields roughly 180,000 clones, roughly 88% seen once. What was sequenced was peripheral blood. Receptors were obtained from a woman in her forties with COVID-19, enrolled during active disease. CDR3s include the opening cysteine and the closing phenylalanine or tryptophan. A D gene is named only where the DNA matches it firmly. Clone size is given for some rows only: seen once, a few or many times, or a class if the clone is expanded.

CDR3,DNA,size,J,D,V
CASSGTGVNYGYTF,TGTGCCAGCAGCGGGACAGGGGTGAACTATGGCTACACCTTC,-,TRBJ1-2,TRBD1,TRBV9
CASSLVGQGAEKLFF,TGCGCCAGCAGCTTGGTGGGACAGGGGGCTGAAAAACTGTTTTTT,once,TRBJ1-4,TRBD1,TRBV5-1
CASSFGRYTEAFF,TGTGCCAGCAGTTTTGGGAGGTACACTGAAGCTTTCTTT,-,TRBJ1-1,-,TRBV27
CASSVTDLYGYTF,TGTGCCAGCAGCGTAACAGACCTATATGGCTACACCTTC,once,TRBJ1-2,-,TRBV9
CASDSLGGNGHQPQHF,TGTGCCAGCGACTCCTTGGGGGGGAACGGCCATCAGCCCCAGCATTTT,-,TRBJ1-5,-,TRBV27
CASSYMGHGRGSYNEQFF,TGTGCCAGCAGTTACATGGGTCACGGGCGGGGGTCCTACAATGAGCAGTTCTTC,few,TRBJ2-1,TRBD2,TRBV6-2/TRBV6-3
CASRKIRQHNTEAFF,TGTGCCAGCCGCAAGATTAGACAGCATAACACTGAAGCTTTCTTT,-,TRBJ1-1,-,TRBV21-1
CASRSRGRRVGLHSNQPQHF,TGTGCAAGTCGCTCGCGAGGCCGCAGGGTCGGTCTACACAGCAATCAGCCCCAGCATTTT,-,TRBJ1-5,-,TRBV12-2
CASSDRFGGTQYF,TGTGCCAGCAGTGACCGCTTCGGGGGTACGCAGTATTTT,-,TRBJ2-3,-,TRBV6-4
CASSEREWNEQFF,TGTGCCAGCAGTGAGCGGGAGTGGAATGAGCAGTTCTTC,-,TRBJ2-1,TRBD2,TRBV2
CASSERGDIQYF,TGCGCCAGCAGTGAGCGGGGGGACATTCAGTACTTC,-,TRBJ2-4,TRBD2,TRBV10-1
CASSLADRERTEAFF,TGTGCCAGCAGCTTGGCCGACAGGGAGAGGACTGAAGCTTTCTTT,-,TRBJ1-1,TRBD1,TRBV5-8
CASSPTATGSEQYF,TGTGCCAGCAGTCCCACCGCGACAGGGAGCGAGCAGTACTTC,-,TRBJ2-7,TRBD1,TRBV6-5
CASSHTGAGELFF,TGTGCCAGCAGCCACACAGGAGCCGGGGAGCTGTTTTTT,once,TRBJ2-2,-,TRBV28
CASSKASRDNLRNTEAFF,TGTGCCAGCAGCAAAGCTTCCCGGGACAACCTTAGGAACACTGAAGCTTTCTTT,-,TRBJ1-1,-,TRBV21-1
CASSFPGSEKLFF,TGTGCCAGCAGCTTCCCGGGGAGTGAAAAACTGTTTTTT,-,TRBJ1-4,-,TRBV5-4
CASSPGQGGNTEAFF,TGTGCCAGCAGCCCGGGACAGGGGGGGAACACTGAAGCTTTCTTT,-,TRBJ1-1,TRBD1,TRBV5-4